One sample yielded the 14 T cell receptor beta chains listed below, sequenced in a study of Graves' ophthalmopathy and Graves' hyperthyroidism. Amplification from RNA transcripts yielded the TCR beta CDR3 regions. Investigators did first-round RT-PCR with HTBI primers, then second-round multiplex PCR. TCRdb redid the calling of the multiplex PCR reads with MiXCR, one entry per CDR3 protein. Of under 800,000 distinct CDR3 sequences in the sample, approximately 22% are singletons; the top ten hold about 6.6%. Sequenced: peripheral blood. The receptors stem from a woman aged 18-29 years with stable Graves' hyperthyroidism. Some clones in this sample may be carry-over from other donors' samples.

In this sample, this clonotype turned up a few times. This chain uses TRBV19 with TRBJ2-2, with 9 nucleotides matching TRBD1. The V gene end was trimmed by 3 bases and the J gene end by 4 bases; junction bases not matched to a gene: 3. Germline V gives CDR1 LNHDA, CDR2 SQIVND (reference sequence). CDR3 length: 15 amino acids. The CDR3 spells CASSIGDRVTGELFF. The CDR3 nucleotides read TGTGCCAGTAGTATCGGGGACAGGGTCACCGGGGAGCTGTTTTTT.

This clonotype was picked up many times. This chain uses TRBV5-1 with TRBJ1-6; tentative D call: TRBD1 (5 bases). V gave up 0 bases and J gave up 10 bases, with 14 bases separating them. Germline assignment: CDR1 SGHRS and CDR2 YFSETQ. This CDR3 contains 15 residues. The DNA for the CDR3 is TGCGCCAGCAGCTTGGAAGGGGAAGTTTGGTCACCCCTCCACTTT. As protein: CASSLEGEVWSPLHF.

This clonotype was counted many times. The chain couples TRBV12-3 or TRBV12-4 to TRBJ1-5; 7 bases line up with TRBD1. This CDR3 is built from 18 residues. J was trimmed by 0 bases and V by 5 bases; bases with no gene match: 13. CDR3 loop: CASSPEGAQVHSNQPQHF. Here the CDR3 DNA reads TGTGCCAGCAGTCCCGAGGGGGCGCAGGTCCATAGCAATCAGCCCCAGCATTTT.

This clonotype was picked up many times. As DNA, the CDR3 is TGCGCCAGCAGCTTGAAGAGCACCGGGGAGCTGTTTTTT. Its protein is CASSLKSTGELFF. The V gene is TRBV5-1, the J gene TRBJ2-2, with unresolved D. Trimming removed 1 base from V and 4 bases from J, with 5 bases in between. The CDR3 consists of 13 residues. Germline V gene lookup returns CDR1 SGHRS and CDR2 YFSETQ.

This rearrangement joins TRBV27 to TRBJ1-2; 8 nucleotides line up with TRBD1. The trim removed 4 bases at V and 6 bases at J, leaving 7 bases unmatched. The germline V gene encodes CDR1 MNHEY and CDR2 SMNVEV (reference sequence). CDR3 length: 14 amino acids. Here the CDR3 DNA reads TGTGCCAGCAGTTCACCTGACAGGGGCGATGGCTACACCTTC. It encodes CASSSPDRGDGYTF.

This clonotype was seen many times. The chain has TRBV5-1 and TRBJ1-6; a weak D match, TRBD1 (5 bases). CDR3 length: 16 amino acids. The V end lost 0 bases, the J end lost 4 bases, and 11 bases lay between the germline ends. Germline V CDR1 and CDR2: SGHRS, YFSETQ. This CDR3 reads CASSLEGGGYNSPLHF. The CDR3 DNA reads TGCGCCAGCAGCTTGGAGGGTGGGGGATATAATTCACCCCTCCACTTT.

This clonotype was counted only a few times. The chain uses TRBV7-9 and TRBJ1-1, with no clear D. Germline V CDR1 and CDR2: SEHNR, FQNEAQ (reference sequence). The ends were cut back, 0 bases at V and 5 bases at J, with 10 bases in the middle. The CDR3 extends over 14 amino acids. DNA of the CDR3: TGTGCCAGCAGCTTAGCCTCCATTGTTACTGAAGCTTTCTTT. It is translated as CASSLASIVTEAFF.

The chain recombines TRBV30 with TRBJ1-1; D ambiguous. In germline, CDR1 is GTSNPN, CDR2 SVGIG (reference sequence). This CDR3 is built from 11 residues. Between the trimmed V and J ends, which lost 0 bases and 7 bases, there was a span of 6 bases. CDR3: CAWSVRFEAFF. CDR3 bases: TGTGCCTGGAGTGTACGGTTTGAAGCTTTCTTT.

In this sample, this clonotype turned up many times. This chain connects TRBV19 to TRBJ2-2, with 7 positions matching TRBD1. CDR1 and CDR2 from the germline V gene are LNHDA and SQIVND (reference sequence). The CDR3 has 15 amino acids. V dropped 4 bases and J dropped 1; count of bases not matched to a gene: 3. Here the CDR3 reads CASSKTGMNTGELFF. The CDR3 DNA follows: TGTGCCAGTAGTAAGACAGGGATGAACACCGGGGAGCTGTTTTTT.

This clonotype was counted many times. The CDR3 nucleotides read TGTGCCTGGAGTGGCCCCGAGGAGGGTAACTATGGCTACACCTTC. The encoded protein is CAWSGPEEGNYGYTF. The rearrangement uses TRBV30 and TRBJ1-2; D not certain. The CDR3 contains 15 residues. Trimming pared 1 base from V and 1 base from J, leaving 13 bases between. Germline V gene sequence: CDR1 GTSNPN, CDR2 SVGIG (reference sequence).

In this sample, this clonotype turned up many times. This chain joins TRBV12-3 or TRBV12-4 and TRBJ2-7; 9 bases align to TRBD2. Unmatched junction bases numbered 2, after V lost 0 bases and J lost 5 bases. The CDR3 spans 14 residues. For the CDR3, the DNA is TGTGCCAGCAGTTTAGCCGGGACTAGCAACGAGCAGTACTTC. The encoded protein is CASSLAGTSNEQYF.

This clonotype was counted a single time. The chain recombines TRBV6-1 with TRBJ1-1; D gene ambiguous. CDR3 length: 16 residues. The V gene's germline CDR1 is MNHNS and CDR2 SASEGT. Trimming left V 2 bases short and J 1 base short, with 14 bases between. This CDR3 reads CASSELVAAKNTEAFF. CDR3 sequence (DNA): TGTGCCAGCAGTGAACTAGTTGCGGCAAAGAACACTGAAGCTTTCTTT.

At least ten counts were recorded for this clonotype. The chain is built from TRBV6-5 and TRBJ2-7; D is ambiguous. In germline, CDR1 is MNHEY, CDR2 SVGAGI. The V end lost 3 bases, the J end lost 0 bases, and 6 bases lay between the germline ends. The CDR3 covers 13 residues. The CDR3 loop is CASSYHISYEQYF. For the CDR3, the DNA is TGTGCCAGCAGTTATCACATCTCCTACGAGCAGTACTTC.

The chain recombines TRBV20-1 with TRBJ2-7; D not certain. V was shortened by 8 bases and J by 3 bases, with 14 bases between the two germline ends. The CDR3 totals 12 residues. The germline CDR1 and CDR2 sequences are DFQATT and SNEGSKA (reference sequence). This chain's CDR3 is CSLRLADYEQYF. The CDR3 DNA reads TGCAGTCTTCGTCTTGCAGACTACGAGCAGTACTTC.